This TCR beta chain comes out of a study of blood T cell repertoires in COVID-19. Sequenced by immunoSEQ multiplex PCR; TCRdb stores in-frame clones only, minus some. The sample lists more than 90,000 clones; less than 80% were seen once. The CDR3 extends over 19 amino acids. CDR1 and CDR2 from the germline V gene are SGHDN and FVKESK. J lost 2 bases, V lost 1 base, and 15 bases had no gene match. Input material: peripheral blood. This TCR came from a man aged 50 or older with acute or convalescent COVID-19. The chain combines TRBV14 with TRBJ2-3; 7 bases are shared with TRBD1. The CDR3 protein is CASSQGRDRAQRYTDTQYF. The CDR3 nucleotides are TGTGCCAGCAGCCAAGGCCGAGACAGGGCCCAACGATACACAGATACGCAGTATTTT.